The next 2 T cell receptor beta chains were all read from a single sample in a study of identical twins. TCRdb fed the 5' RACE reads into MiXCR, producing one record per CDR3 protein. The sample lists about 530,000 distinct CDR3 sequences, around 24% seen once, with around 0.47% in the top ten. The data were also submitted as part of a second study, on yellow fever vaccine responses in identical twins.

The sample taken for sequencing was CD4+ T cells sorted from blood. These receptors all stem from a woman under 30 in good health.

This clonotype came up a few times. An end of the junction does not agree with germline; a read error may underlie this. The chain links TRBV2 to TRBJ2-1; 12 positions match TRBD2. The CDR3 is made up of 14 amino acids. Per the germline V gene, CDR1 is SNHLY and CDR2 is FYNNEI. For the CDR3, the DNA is TGTGCCAGCAAAGGGGGGGCGACTAGCGGGAGCTTTATCTTC. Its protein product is CASKGGATSGSFIF. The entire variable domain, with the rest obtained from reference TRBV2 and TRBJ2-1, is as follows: EPEVTQTPSHQVTQMGQEVILRCVPISNHLYFYWYRQILGQKVEFLVSFYNNEISEKSEIFDDQFSVERPDGSNFTLKIRSTKLEDSAMYFCASKGGATSGSFIFGPGTRLTVL.

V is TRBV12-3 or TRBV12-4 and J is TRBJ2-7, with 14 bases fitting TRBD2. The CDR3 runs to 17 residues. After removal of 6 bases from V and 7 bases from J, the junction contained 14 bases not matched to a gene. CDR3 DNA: TGTGCCAGCAGCCAACGACTAGCGGGAGGGCCCTCGGGAGAGCAGTACTTC. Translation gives CASSQRLAGGPSGEQYF.